This T cell receptor (beta chain) originates from a study of blood T cell repertoires in COVID-19. Across the study: Collection of acute and convalescent COVID-19 samples took place in the United States, Italy and Spain.

Here immunoSEQ multiplex PCR was the method, and the copy in TCRdb shows in-frame clones only, minus some. The sample holds roughly 17,000 clones, 75% to 90% seen once. From germline, CDR1 is SNHLY and CDR2 FYNNEI. This CDR3 has 14 residues. V dropped 7 bases and J dropped 4; count of bases not matched to a gene: 8. The clonotype originates from a human donor in a cohort sampled during active COVID-19. The source material was peripheral blood. This rearrangement joins TRBV2 to TRBJ2-5; 8 nucleotides line up with TRBD1. The chain's CDR3 is CASTQTTGGETQYF. The CDR3 nucleotides read TGTGCCAGCACCCAAACTACAGGGGGAGAGACCCAGTACTTC.